Below, 21 T cell receptor beta chains from the same sample are listed, as sequenced in a study of blood T cell repertoires in COVID-19. Sequencing was performed with immunoSEQ multiplex PCR; in TCRdb, only in-frame clones are kept and a portion is missing. The data contain more than 250,000 clones, approximately 83% of them singletons. Sequencing was performed on peripheral blood. The origin of the receptors is a woman aged 25 to 39 who had recovered from COVID-19.

The chain recombines TRBV4-3 with TRBJ2-1; 14 bases map to TRBD2. V was clipped by 5 bases and J by 9 bases; unmatched bases: 18. Per the germline V gene, CDR1 is LGHNA and CDR2 is YSLEER. The CDR3 length is 19 residues. The CDR3 is CASSESGTSGGPMLGEQFF. Written as DNA, the CDR3 is TGCGCCAGCAGCGAGTCGGGGACTAGCGGGGGCCCCATGCTGGGTGAGCAGTTCTTC.

Comments on this clone: Germline and junction disagree at one end, which may indicate a read error. The V gene is TRBV23-1, the J gene TRBJ2-7; a possible D gene is TRBD1 (5 bases). TRBV23-1 is annotated as an ORF whose role is uncertain. The CDR3 totals 11 residues. In DNA form, the CDR3 reads TGCGCCAGCAGCCCGGACATCGAGGTGGACTTC. This codes for CASSPDIEVDF.

This clone was found once. The gene calls are TRBV7-2 and TRBJ2-7; D possibly corresponds to TRBD2 (6 bases). V was trimmed by 7 bases and J by 2 bases, leaving 12 bases between them. The germline gives CDR1 SGHTA, CDR2 FQGNSA. This CDR3 is 13 amino acids long. The CDR3 here is CASTIPGAYEQYF. Here the CDR3 DNA reads TGTGCCAGCACTATTCCGGGGGCCTACGAGCAGTACTTC. The entire variable domain, with the rest obtained from reference TRBV7-2 and TRBJ2-7, is as follows: GAGVSQSPSNKVTEKGKDVELRCDPISGHTALYWYRQSLGQGLEFLIYFQGNSAPDKSGLPSDRFSAERTGGSVSTLTIQRTQQEDSAVYLCASTIPGAYEQYFGPGTRLTVT.

V usage is TRBV19 and J usage is TRBJ2-2, with 7 bases fitting TRBD1. This CDR3 has 18 residues. CDR1 is LNHDA, CDR2 SQIVND, per germline (reference sequence). V was pared by 1 base and J by 4 bases, with 12 bases of the junction left unmatched. Here the CDR3 reads CASSIGTGAEISTGELFF. The CDR3 DNA is TGTGCCAGTAGTATAGGTACAGGGGCAGAGATTTCCACCGGGGAGCTGTTTTTT. The variable domain in full, completed from reference TRBV19 and TRBJ2-2, reads DGGITQSPKYLFRKEGQNVTLSCEQNLNHDAMYWYRQDPGQGLRLIYYSQIVNDFQKGDIAEGYSVSREKKESFPLTVTSAQKNPTAFYLCASSIGTGAEISTGELFFGEGSRLTVL.

This sequence joins TRBV28 and TRBJ2-3, with D maybe TRBD2 (6 bases). The germline V and J ends were trimmed by 6 bases and 3 bases, with 19 bases remaining between them. CDR3 length: 16 residues. Germline loops: CDR1 MDHEN, CDR2 SYDVKM. DNA for the CDR3: TGTGCCAGCAGCGGAGAGGACTTAGGAGGGACAGATACGCAGTATTTT. Its protein is CASSGEDLGGTDTQYF.

The CDR3 bases are TGCGCCAGCAATCGAGCGGGGTCCCCCGGAAGCACCGGGGAGCTGTTTTTT. It yields the protein CASNRAGSPGSTGELFF. The genes are TRBV5-1 and TRBJ2-2; 7 bases are shared with TRBD2. The CDR3 extends over 17 amino acids. The V gene end was trimmed by 6 bases and the J gene end by 4 bases; junction bases not matched to a gene: 15. Germline V gene sequence: CDR1 SGHRS, CDR2 YFSETQ. Combining the CDR3 with reference TRBV5-1 and TRBJ2-2 gives the whole variable domain KAGVTQTPRYLIKTRGQQVTLSCSPISGHRSVSWYQQTPGQGLQFLFEYFSETQRNKGNFPGRFSGRQFSNSRSEMNVSTLELGDSALYLCASNRAGSPGSTGELFFGEGSRLTVL.

The chain employs TRBV2 and TRBJ2-4, with D possibly matching TRBD2 (7 bases). The germline V and J ends were trimmed by 7 bases and 7 bases, with 20 bases remaining between them. The CDR3 is 15 amino acids. Germline V CDR1 and CDR2: SNHLY, FYNNEI. The CDR3 DNA is TGTGCCAGCACTCGGGGGGCCAAGTCTGTCAACATTCAGTACTTC. Translated: CASTRGAKSVNIQYF.

The chain has TRBV27 and TRBJ2-7; 9 bases align to TRBD1. The CDR3 contains 16 residues. Trimming cost V 5 bases and J 3 bases; bases outside gene matches: 11. Germline V gene data show CDR1 as MNHEY and CDR2 as SMNVEV (reference sequence). CDR3 in amino acids: CASSTLGTGMGYEQYF. In DNA, the CDR3 is TGTGCCAGCAGTACCCTCGGGACAGGGATGGGCTACGAGCAGTACTTC.

This rearrangement joins TRBV7-2 to TRBJ1-2, with 7 bases lining up with TRBD1. Germline V gene sequence: CDR1 SGHTA, CDR2 FQGNSA. The CDR3 length is 13 residues. The V gene end was trimmed by 5 bases and the J gene end by 8 bases; junction bases not matched to a gene: 8. The CDR3 nucleotides are TGTGCCAGCAGCCTCCAACGACAGGGAGGCTACACCTTC. It encodes CASSLQRQGGYTF.

This rearrangement joins TRBV29-1 to TRBJ2-3; D ambiguous. Trimming took off 7 bases at V and 2 bases at J, with 10 bases between the two ends. The CDR3 is 12 amino acids. From germline, CDR1 is SQVTM and CDR2 ANQGSEA. In DNA, the CDR3 is TGCAGCGGCTGGTCGGTCACAGATACGCAGTATTTT. Its protein is CSGWSVTDTQYF.

The chain has TRBV10-3 and TRBJ2-6; D is uncertain. The V end lost 11 bases, the J end lost 0 bases, and 17 bases lay between the germline ends. The V gene's germline CDR1 is ENHRY and CDR2 SYGVKD. The CDR3 runs 16 residues. Written as DNA, the CDR3 is TGTGCCCCCCTAGGCTACAAGTACTCTGGGGCCAACGTCCTGACTTTC. Its translation is CAPLGYKYSGANVLTF.

The J gene is TRBJ2-7, the V gene TRBV21-1; the table's D call, TRBD1, was not checked against the DNA. TRBV21-1 is listed as a pseudogene. This CDR3 has 16 amino acids. In DNA, the CDR3 is TGTGCCAGCAGCAGCGAGGGGGTACCTTTATGCTACGAGCAGTACTTC. Translation gives CASSSEGVPLCYEQYF.

The chain employs TRBV10-2 and TRBJ2-3; 12 bases agree with TRBD1. CDR1 and CDR2 (germline): WSHSY, SAAADI. Losses at the gene ends were 4 bases for V and 2 bases for J; bases not matched to a gene: 4. CDR3 length: 16 amino acids. CDR3 sequence: CASSVGTGGLTDTQYF. CDR3 DNA sequence: TGCGCCAGCAGTGTAGGGACAGGGGGCCTCACAGATACGCAGTATTTT.

The chain joins TRBV2 to TRBJ1-1; the D gene is possibly TRBD1 (6 bases). In germline, CDR1 is SNHLY, CDR2 FYNNEI. The CDR3 has 13 residues. Trimming took 1 base from V and 5 from J, leaving 8 bases between them. The CDR3 DNA reads TGTGCCAGCAGTGAAGATCAGGGGACTGAAGCTTTCTTT. It encodes CASSEDQGTEAFF.

This chain links TRBV10-3 with TRBJ1-5; D unresolved. Germline V CDR1 and CDR2: ENHRY, SYGVKD. The V and J ends lost 10 bases and 0 bases respectively, with 19 bases between them. The CDR3 length is 16 residues. The CDR3 DNA is TGTGCCACGGGGAAGGGAGAGGGCTTTAGCAATCAGCCCCAGCATTTT. It is translated as CATGKGEGFSNQPQHF.

The V and J genes are TRBV6-5 and TRBJ1-2, with 7 positions matching TRBD1. The CDR3 contains 13 residues. CDR1 and CDR2 (germline): MNHEY, SVGAGI. Germline trimming cut 6 bases from V and 8 bases from J; bases unmatched to any gene: 9. Here the CDR3 reads CASSLTGISGYTF. CDR3 sequence (DNA): TGTGCCAGCAGCCTGACAGGGATTTCAGGCTACACCTTC.

The J gene is TRBJ2-1, the V gene TRBV7-2, with TRBD2 matching 11 bases. The CDR3 consists of 15 residues. V was clipped by 3 bases and J by 7 bases; unmatched bases: 5. CDR1 is SGHTA and CDR2 is FQGNSA in the germline V gene. CDR3 sequence: CASSFSGRAGNEQFF. The CDR3 coding sequence is TGTGCCAGCAGCTTTAGCGGGAGGGCGGGGAATGAGCAGTTCTTC.

This rearrangement joins TRBV5-1 to TRBJ1-6, with D possibly TRBD1 on 6 matching bases. Trimming cost V 0 bases and J 10 bases, with 14 bases left between them. CDR3 length equals 15 residues. Germline V gene lookup returns CDR1 SGHRS and CDR2 YFSETQ. The CDR3 coding sequence is TGCGCCAGCAGCTTGGCCGACAGGCAGGGCTCACCCCTCCACTTT. It yields the protein CASSLADRQGSPLHF.

This rearrangement joins TRBV15 to TRBJ1-4; a weak D match, TRBD1 (5 bases). The CDR3 loop spans 16 amino acids. Per the germline V gene, CDR1 is LNHNV and CDR2 is YYDKDF (reference sequence). V was pared by 0 bases and J by 4 bases, with 12 bases between. In DNA, the CDR3 is TGTGCCACCAGCAGAGAATACGACAGCTATAATGAAAAACTGTTTTTT. Its protein is CATSREYDSYNEKLFF.

The chain carries TRBV7-9 and TRBJ2-3; D is unresolved. With 4 bases removed from V and 0 bases from J, the gap between germline ends came to 8 bases. CDR1 is SEHNR, CDR2 FQNEAQ, per germline (reference sequence). The CDR3 is 14 amino acids. The CDR3: CASSSGLSTDTQYF. DNA of the CDR3: TGTGCCAGCAGCTCGGGTCTCAGCACAGATACGCAGTATTTT.

This clone was found a few times. J is TRBJ2-7 and V is TRBV4-2; TRBD2 matches at 7 bases. Germline loops: CDR1 LGHNA, CDR2 YNFKEQ. The CDR3 loop spans 17 amino acids. Losses at the gene ends were 1 base for V and 2 bases for J; bases not matched to a gene: 11. The CDR3 reads CASSQVWEGRRTYEQYF. The CDR3 bases are TGTGCCAGCAGCCAAGTGTGGGAGGGCAGAAGAACCTACGAGCAGTACTTC.